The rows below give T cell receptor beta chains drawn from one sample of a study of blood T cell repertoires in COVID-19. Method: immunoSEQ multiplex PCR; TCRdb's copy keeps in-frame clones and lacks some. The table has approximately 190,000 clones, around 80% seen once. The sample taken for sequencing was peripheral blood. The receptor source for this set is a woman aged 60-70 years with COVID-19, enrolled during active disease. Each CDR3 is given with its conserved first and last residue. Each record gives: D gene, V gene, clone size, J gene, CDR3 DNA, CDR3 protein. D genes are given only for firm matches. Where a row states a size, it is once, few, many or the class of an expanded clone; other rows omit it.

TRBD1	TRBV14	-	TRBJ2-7	TGTGCCAGCAGTGAAGGAACCGGGACAGGGTGGGGGCAGTACTTC	CASSEGTGTGWGQYF
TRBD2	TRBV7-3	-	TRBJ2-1	TGTGCCAGCAGCCTCTCCCCCGGGACTAGCGTCTACAATGAGCAGTTCTTC	CASSLSPGTSVYNEQFF
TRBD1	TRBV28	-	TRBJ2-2	TGTGCCAGTGACAGGGGGGACACCGGGGAGCTGTTTTTT	CASDRGDTGELFF
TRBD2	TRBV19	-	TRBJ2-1	TGTGCCAGTAGCCCAATAGGGGGAGCGGGGGTGGTTGAGCAGTTCTTC	CASSPIGGAGVVEQFF
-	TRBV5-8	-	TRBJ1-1	TGTGCCAGCAGCCTTCTTGCGGGGGTAGGCACTGAAGCTTTCTTT	CASSLLAGVGTEAFF
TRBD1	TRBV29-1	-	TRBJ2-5	TGCAGCGTTGACGCCTTTCCAGGGGGCCGTGAGACCCAGTACTTC	CSVDAFPGGRETQYF
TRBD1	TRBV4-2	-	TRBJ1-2	TGTGCCAGCAGCCAGGTGACAGGGGACACCCTGGACTATGGCTACACCTTC	CASSQVTGDTLDYGYTF
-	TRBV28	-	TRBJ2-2	TGTGCCAGCAGTCCTATACCCGGGGAGCTGTTTTTT	CASSPIPGELFF
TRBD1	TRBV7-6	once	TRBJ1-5	TGTGCCAGCAGCCCCGGGACAGGGGGAAGCGGCAATCAGCCCCAGCATTTT	CASSPGTGGSGNQPQHF
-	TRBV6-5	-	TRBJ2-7	TGTGCCAGCAGTTACGGGGGACTGGGGACGGGCGAGCAGTACTTC	CASSYGGLGTGEQYF
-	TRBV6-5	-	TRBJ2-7	TGTGCCAGCAGTTACCTAGTGGCTCCCGCCTACGAGCAGTACTTC	CASSYLVAPAYEQYF
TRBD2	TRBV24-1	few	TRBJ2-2	TGTGCCACCAGTGATCGGGGGACTAGCTCGGCAAACACCGGGGAGCTGTTTTTT	CATSDRGTSSANTGELFF
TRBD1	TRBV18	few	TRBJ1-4	TGTGCCAGCTCACGGGGGACAGGGGATGAAAAACTGTTTTTT	CASSRGTGDEKLFF
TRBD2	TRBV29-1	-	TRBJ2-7	TGCAGCGCTGCTAGCGGGAGCTCCTACGAGCAGTACTTC	CSAASGSSYEQYF
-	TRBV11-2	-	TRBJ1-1	TGTGCCAGCAGGGTTGGGACTTTGGGTGCTGAAGCTTTCTTT	CASRVGTLGAEAFF
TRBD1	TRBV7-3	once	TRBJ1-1	TGTGCCAGCAGCTTAAAGTACAGGGGAAAAAGGAACACTGAAGCTTTCTTT	CASSLKYRGKRNTEAFF
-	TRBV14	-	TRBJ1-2	TGTGCCAGCAGCCAAGAAGGCAGGGTTGGCGATGGCTACACCTTC	CASSQEGRVGDGYTF
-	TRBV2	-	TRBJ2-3	TGTGCCAGCAGACCACGGAGGGATACGCAGTATTTT	CASRPRRDTQYF
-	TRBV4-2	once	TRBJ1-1	TGTGCCAGCAGCCCCGTTAGGGGCAGGAGTGAAGCTTTCTTT	CASSPVRGRSEAFF
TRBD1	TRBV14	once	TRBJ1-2	TGTGCCAGCAGCTCCCGGGACAGCGAGTATGGCTACACCTTC	CASSSRDSEYGYTF
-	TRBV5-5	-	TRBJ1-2	TGTGCCAGCAGCTTCTCTCAACCGGGAGCTAACTATGGCTACACCTTC	CASSFSQPGANYGYTF
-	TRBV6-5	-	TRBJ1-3	TGTGCCAGCAGTTACTCGAGTGGTCACTCTGGAAACACCATATATTTT	CASSYSSGHSGNTIYF
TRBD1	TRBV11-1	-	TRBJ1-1	TGTGCCAGCAGCCCCCGGACAGGGGCAAACACTGAAGCTTTCTTT	CASSPRTGANTEAFF
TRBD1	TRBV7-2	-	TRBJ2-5	TGTGCCAGCAGCTTAAGTCCCAGGGGGCGCATACAGACCCAGTACTTC	CASSLSPRGRIQTQYF
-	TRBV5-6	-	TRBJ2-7	TGTGCCAGCAGCTTGGTTGGCAGTAACTACGAGCAGTACTTC	CASSLVGSNYEQYF
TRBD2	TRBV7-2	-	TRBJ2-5	TGTGCCAGCTCTGCGGGAGCCCGGTTTGAGACCCAGTACTTC	CASSAGARFETQYF
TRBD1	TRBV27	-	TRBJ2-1	TGTGCCAGCACTCCACACCGGGACAGTACCTACAATGAGCAGTTCTTC	CASTPHRDSTYNEQFF
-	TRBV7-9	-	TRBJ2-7	TGTGCCAGCAGCTTCACTGAACCGTACGAGCAGTACTTC	CASSFTEPYEQYF
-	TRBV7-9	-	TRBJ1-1	TGTGCCAGCAGGAGTTGGTTCGGGGGGCACACTGAAGCTTTCTTT	CASRSWFGGHTEAFF
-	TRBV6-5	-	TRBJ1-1	TGTGCCAGCAAAATCGACAGGAGCACTGAAGCTTTCTTT	CASKIDRSTEAFF
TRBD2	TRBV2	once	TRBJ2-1	TGTGCCAGCAGTGAGGAAGCGGGGGGCAACAATGAGCAGTTCTTC	CASSEEAGGNNEQFF
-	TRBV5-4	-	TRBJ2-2	TGTGCCAGCAGCTTGGGGGGCAGATTGAACACCGGGGAGCTGTTTTTT	CASSLGGRLNTGELFF
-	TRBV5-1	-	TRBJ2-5	TGCGCCAGCAGCTTGGCCCAGGGGAATCGGGAGACCCAGTACTTC	CASSLAQGNRETQYF
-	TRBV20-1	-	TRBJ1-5	TGCAGTGCTAGTCTTTTTAGCTTTGGTCAGCCCCAGCATTTT	CSASLFSFGQPQHF
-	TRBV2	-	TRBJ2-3	TGTGCCAGCAGCCTCGGACATTCTAGCACAGATACGCAGTATTTT	CASSLGHSSTDTQYF
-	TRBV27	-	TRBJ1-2	-	CASSFGQGNRGFIF
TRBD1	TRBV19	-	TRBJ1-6	TGTGCCAGTAGGAAAATGGGGACAGGGCGGAATTCACCCCTCCACTTT	CASRKMGTGRNSPLHF
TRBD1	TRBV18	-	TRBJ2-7	TGTGCCAGCTCACCGGACAGGGGGTCATCCTACGAGCAGTACTTC	CASSPDRGSSYEQYF
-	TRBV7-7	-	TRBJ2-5	TGTGCTAGCAGCTTAGAAAGGCTTGAACGACGGGGGACCCAGTACTTC	CASSLERLERRGTQYF
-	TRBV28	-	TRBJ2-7	TGTGCCAGCACAGGTCACCGAATCTACGAGCAGTACTTC	CASTGHRIYEQYF
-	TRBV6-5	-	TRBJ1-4	TGTGCTACTGACGAGGGCACGAGTAATGAAAAACTGTTTTTT	CATDEGTSNEKLFF
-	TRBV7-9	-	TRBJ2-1	TGTGCCAGCAGGGGAACAGGGAGGGAGTTCTTC	CASRGTGREFF
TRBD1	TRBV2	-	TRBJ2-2	TGTGCCAGCAAGAGTCAGGGGGCCGGGGAGCTGTTTTTT	CASKSQGAGELFF
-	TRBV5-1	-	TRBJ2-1	TGCGCCAGCAGCTTGGCTCCGGCGGGCTCCTACAATGAGCAGTTCTTC	CASSLAPAGSYNEQFF
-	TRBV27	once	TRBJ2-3	TGTGCCAGCAGTTCGTATGCGGAATTTAGCACAGATACGCAGTATTTT	CASSSYAEFSTDTQYF
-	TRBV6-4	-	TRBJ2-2	TGTGCCAGCAGGCCGGACAGGAACACCGGGGAGCTGTTTTTT	CASRPDRNTGELFF
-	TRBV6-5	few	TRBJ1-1	TGTGCCAGCAGTTATTTCTTCGGGGGGGCCCGAGAAGCTTTCTTT	CASSYFFGGAREAFF
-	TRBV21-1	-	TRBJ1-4	TGTGCCAGCAGCAAAGCACGGGACACGCAGCCCACTAATGAAAAACTGTTTTTT	CASSKARDTQPTNEKLFF
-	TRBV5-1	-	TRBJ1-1	TGCGCCAGCAGCTTGGTGGGCATCCTACAGGAAGCTTTCTTT	CASSLVGILQEAFF
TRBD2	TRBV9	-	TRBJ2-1	TGTGCCAGCAGCGTAGCGAGCGGGGGGGCCGCTGAGCAGTTCTTC	CASSVASGGAAEQFF
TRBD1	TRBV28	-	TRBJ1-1	TGTGCCAGCATCCCGTCAGGGGGGCCCAGCACTGAAGCTTTCTTT	CASIPSGGPSTEAFF
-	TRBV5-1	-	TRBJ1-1	TGCGCCAGCAGCTCCCAGACACTCCCTGGAGGTGAAGCTTTCTTT	CASSSQTLPGGEAFF
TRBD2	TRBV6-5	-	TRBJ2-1	TGTGCCAGCAGGTTTACTAGCGGGGGCTACAATGAGCAGTTCTTC	CASRFTSGGYNEQFF
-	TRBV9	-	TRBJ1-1	TGTGCCAGCAGCGAAGGGGGGGGCTTAACTGAAGCTTTCTTT	CASSEGGGLTEAFF
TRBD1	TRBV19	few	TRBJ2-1	TGTGCCAGTAGTCGACAGGGTGGCTACAATGAGCAGTTCTTC	CASSRQGGYNEQFF
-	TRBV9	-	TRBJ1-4	TGTGCCAGCAGCGTAGATGAGGCGGAAAAACTGTTTTTT	CASSVDEAEKLFF
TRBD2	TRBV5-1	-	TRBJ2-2	TGCGCCAGCAGCCCCGGGAGGGTGGGCACCGGGGAGCTGTTTTTT	CASSPGRVGTGELFF
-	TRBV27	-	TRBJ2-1	TGTGCCAGCAGCCGTAGCTCCTACAATGAGCAGTTCTTC	CASSRSSYNEQFF
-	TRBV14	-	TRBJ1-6	TGTGCCAGCAGCCAAGCAGGGTGGAATTCACCCCTCCACTTT	CASSQAGWNSPLHF